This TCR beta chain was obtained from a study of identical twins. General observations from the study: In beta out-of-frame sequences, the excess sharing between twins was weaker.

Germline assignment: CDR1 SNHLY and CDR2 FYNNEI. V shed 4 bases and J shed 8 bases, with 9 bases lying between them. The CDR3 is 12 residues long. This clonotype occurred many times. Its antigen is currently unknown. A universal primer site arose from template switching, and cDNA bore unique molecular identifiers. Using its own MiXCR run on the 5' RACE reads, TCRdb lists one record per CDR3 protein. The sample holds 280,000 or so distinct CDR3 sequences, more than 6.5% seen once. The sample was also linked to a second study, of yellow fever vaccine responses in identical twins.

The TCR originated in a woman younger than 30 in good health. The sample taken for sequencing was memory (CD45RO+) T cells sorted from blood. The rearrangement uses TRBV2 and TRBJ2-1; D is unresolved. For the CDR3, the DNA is TGTGCCAGCAGTGTTGTGGTAGATGAGCAGTTCTTC. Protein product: CASSVVVDEQFF.